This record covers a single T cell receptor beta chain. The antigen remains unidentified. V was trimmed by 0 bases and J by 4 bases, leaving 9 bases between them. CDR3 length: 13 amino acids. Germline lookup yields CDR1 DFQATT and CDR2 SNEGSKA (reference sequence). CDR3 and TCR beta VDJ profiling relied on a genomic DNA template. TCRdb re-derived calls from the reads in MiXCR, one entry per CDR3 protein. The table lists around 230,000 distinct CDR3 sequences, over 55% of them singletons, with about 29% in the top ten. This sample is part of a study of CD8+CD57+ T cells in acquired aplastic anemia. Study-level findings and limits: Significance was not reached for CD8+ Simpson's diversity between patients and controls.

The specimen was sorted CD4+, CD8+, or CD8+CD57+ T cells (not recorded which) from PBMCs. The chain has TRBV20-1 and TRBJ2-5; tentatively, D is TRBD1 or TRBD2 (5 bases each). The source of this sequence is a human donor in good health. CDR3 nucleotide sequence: TGCAGTGCTAGAGATCTTGGGGGAGAGACCCAGTACTTC. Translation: CSARDLGGETQYF.